The T cell receptor (beta chain) under discussion was sequenced for a study of T cell responses to AZD1222 COVID-19 vaccine. Measured with immunoSEQ multiplex PCR; TCRdb has only the in-frame clones, and not every one. The table lists roughly 200,000 clones, around nine tenths of them singletons. The V gene's germline CDR1 is LGHDT and CDR2 YNNKEL (reference sequence). V was clipped by 6 bases and J by 2 bases, with 9 bases between them. The CDR3 is 13 residues long. This chain links TRBV3-1 (or the pseudogene TRBV3-2) with TRBJ2-3, with a tentative D call TRBD2 (6 bases). This receptor was identified in an adult in good health. The sequenced sample was peripheral blood, obtained on day 0 of AZD1222 vaccination. The CDR3 spells CASSRDFTDTQYF. CDR3 coding DNA: TGTGCCAGCAGTCGGGACTTCACAGATACGCAGTATTTT.